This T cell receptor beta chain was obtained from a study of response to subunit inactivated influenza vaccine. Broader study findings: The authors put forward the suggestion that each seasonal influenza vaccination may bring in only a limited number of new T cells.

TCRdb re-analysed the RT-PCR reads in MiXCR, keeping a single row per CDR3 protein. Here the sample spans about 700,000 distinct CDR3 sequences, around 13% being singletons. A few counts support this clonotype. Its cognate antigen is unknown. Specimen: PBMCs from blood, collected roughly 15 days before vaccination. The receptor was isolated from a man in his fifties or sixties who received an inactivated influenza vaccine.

The CDR3 nucleotides read TGTGCCAGCAGCATCGGGACAGGGCTACAGGAGCCCCAGCATTTT. Its translation is CASSIGTGLQEPQHF. This sequence joins TRBV7-8 and TRBJ1-5; 9 bases line up with TRBD1. Germline V gives CDR1 SGHVS, CDR2 FQNEAQ. Trimming at V came to 5 bases and at J to 8 bases, leaving 10 bases not matched to a gene. There are 15 residues in the CDR3.